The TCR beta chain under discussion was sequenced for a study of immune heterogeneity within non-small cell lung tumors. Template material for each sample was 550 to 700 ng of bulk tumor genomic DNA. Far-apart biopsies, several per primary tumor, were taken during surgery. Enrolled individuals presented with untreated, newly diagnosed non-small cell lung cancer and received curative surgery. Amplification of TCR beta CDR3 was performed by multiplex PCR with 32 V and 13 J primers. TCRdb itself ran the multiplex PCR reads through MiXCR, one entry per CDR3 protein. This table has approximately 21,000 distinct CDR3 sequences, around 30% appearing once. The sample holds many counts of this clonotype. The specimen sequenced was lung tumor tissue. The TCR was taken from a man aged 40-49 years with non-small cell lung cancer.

The chain's CDR3 is CASRSGPYEQYF. In nucleotides, the CDR3 is TGTGCCAGCCGGTCGGGGCCTTACGAGCAGTACTTC. The chain joins TRBV6-1 to TRBJ2-7, with D perhaps given as TRBD1 or TRBD2 (5 bases each). V lost 8 bases to trimming and J lost 4 bases, with 12 bases between them. Germline CDR1 is MNHNS and CDR2 is SASEGT. The CDR3 is 12 amino acids.